The 8 T cell receptor beta chains in this list originate from one sample, sequenced in a study of early T cells in non-severe SARS-CoV-2 infection. TCRdb redid the calling of the 5' RACE reads with MiXCR, one entry per CDR3 protein. The sample shows roughly 41,000 distinct CDR3 sequences, under 6.5% of them seen only once. The sample comprised whole blood. These receptors were collected from an adult who was a healthcare worker with PCR-confirmed SARS-CoV-2 infection or an uninfected control (not recorded which).

This clonotype was counted at least ten times. The CDR3 region is CASSFDPGRDEQFF. The CDR3 bases are TGTGCCAGCAGCTTCGACCCGGGGAGGGATGAGCAGTTCTTC. This rearrangement joins TRBV7-2 to TRBJ2-1, with TRBD2 matching over 7 bases. This CDR3 is built from 14 residues. Looked up from germline, CDR1 is SGHTA and CDR2 is FQGNSA. The junction had 7 bases not matched to a gene; V was cut back by 3 bases and J by 8 bases.

This chain uses TRBV3-1 with TRBJ1-1; 10 bases match TRBD1. The CDR3 has 16 amino acids. Germline loops: CDR1 LGHDT, CDR2 YNNKEL (reference sequence). Trimming cost V 4 bases and J 1 base; bases outside gene matches: 6. CDR3 sequence (DNA): TGTGCCAGCAGCCGGGGACAGGGGCGCGGGAACACTGAAGCTTTCTTT. It is translated as CASSRGQGRGNTEAFF. Full variable domain (outside the CDR3, taken from reference TRBV3-1 and TRBJ1-1): DTAVSQTPKYLVTQMGNDKSIKCEQNLGHDTMYWYKQDSKKFLKIMFSYNNKELIINETVPNRFSPKSPDKAHLNLHINSLELGDSAVYFCASSRGQGRGNTEAFFGQGTRLTVV.

The chain carries TRBV30 and TRBJ1-5, with D perhaps matching TRBD1 (6 bases). The CDR3 is made up of 13 amino acids. Trimming stripped 2 bases from V and 7 bases from J, with 12 bases between. Germline lookup yields CDR1 GTSNPN and CDR2 SVGIG (reference sequence). The CDR3 DNA is TGTGCCTGGAGTTACAGGGATTTCCAGCCCCAGCATTTT. Its translation is CAWSYRDFQPQHF.

This clonotype was found many times. The rearrangement links TRBV6-6 to TRBJ1-6, with 7 bases matching TRBD1. The germline V gene has CDR1 MNHNY and CDR2 SVGAGI (reference sequence). This CDR3 region has 13 residues. V lost 6 bases and J lost 6; bases outside the gene matches: 2. The CDR3 DNA reads TGTGCCAGCAGCCGGGACAGTAATTCACCCCTCCACTTT. Amino acid sequence: CASSRDSNSPLHF.

The chain couples TRBV21-1 to TRBJ2-7; whether TRBD2, the table's D call, matches the DNA was not checked. TRBV21-1 is reported as a pseudogene. The CDR3 covers 18 residues. The CDR3 is CASSKVRGGLIISYEQYF. The CDR3 coding sequence is TGTGCCAGCAGCAAAGTTAGGGGGGGACTAATCATCTCCTACGAGCAGTACTTC.

This clonotype was seen ten or more times. V usage is TRBV6-5 and J usage is TRBJ2-3, with 11 bases aligning to TRBD2. CDR3 length: 16 residues. The germline gives CDR1 MNHEY, CDR2 SVGAGI. V shed 2 bases and J 1 base; nucleotides not matched to a gene: 2. The CDR3 region has the DNA TGTGCCAGCAGTTACATACTAGCGGGGGGCACAGATACGCAGTATTTT. This codes for CASSYILAGGTDTQYF.

This clonotype was picked up many times. For the CDR3, the DNA is TGTGCCTGGAGTGGGACAGGGGGCAATTCACCCCTCCACTTT. Its protein product is CAWSGTGGNSPLHF. The chain recombines TRBV30 with TRBJ1-6; 11 bases are a match to TRBD1. The CDR3 sequence is 14 residues long. The germline gives CDR1 GTSNPN, CDR2 SVGIG (reference sequence). The V and J ends lost 1 base and 7 bases, in that order; junction bases with no gene match: 0.

This clonotype turned up a few times. The rearrangement joins TRBV12-3 or TRBV12-4 to TRBJ2-7; no reliable D call. V was clipped by 7 bases and J by 4 bases, with 11 bases between them. The CDR3 spans 12 residues. DNA for the CDR3: TGTGCCAGCACCAGCACGGATTACGAGCAGTACTTC. Translation: CASTSTDYEQYF.